This T cell receptor beta chain comes out of a study of blood T cell repertoires in COVID-19. Generated by immunoSEQ multiplex PCR, the TCRdb table keeps only in-frame clones and is missing some. The repertoire holds hundreds of thousands of clones, with under 90% as singletons. V lost 1 base and J lost 5, with 8 bases in between. The CDR3 totals 13 residues. Germline V lookup: CDR1 MGHRA, CDR2 YSYEKL. Participants, roughly 18 to 90 years old, spanned under 30 US areas. Recovery meant two consecutive negative NP/OP PCR tests, professional clearance, or resolved symptoms. The sample comprised PBMCs or T cells enriched from blood (not recorded which). The chain has TRBV4-1 and TRBJ2-5, with unresolved D. The TCR sequence derives from a woman between 25 and 40 years old who had recovered from COVID-19. The CDR3 nucleotides are TGCGCCAGCAGCCAAGTAGTTGTTGAGACCCAGTACTTC. Encoded protein: CASSQVVVETQYF.